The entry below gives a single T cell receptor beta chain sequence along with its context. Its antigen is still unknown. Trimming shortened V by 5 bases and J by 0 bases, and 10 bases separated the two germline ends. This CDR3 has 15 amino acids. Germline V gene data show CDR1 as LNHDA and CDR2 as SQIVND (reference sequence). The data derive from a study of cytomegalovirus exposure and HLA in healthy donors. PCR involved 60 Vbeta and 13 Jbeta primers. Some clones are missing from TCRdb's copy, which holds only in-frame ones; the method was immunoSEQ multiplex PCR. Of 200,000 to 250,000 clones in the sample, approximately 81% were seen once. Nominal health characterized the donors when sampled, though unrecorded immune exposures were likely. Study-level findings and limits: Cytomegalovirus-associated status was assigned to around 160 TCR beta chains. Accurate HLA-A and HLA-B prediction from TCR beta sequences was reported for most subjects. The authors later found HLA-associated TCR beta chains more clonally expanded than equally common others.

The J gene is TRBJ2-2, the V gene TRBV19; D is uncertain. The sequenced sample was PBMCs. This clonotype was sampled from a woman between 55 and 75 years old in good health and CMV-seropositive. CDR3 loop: CASSWNSPNTGELFF. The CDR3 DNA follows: TGTGCCAGTAGTTGGAACAGCCCGAACACCGGGGAGCTGTTTTTT.